This TCR beta chain was identified in a study of vaccination effects on CD4 cells after COVID-19. The CDR3 is made up of 15 amino acids. Germline CDR1 LNHDA, CDR2 SQIVND (reference sequence). The V and J ends lost 4 bases and 5 bases respectively, with 15 bases between them. Prior to sequencing, the ViraFEST assay stimulated PBMC with viral peptide pools, which expanded the antigen-specific CD4+ T cells. Having been cultured for 10 days, the cells underwent CD4+ T cell isolation. It was between March and December 2020 that the person had a SARS-CoV-2 infection confirmed by PCR. At days 3 and 7, half of the medium was exchanged for IL-2 medium. With respect to this clone: Its target is unknown.

Sequencing was performed with immunoSEQ multiplex PCR; in TCRdb, only in-frame clones are kept and a portion is missing. This table has under 80,000 clones, roughly 73% appearing once. The rearrangement joins TRBV19 to TRBJ1-5, with D tentatively TRBD1 (6 bases). The source was CD4+ T cells from PBMCs cultured with HIV peptides, collected before COVID-19 vaccination. Specified subset: HIV-1 Nef peptide pool negative control/reference culture. This receptor was taken from a human donor who had a prior SARS-CoV-2 infection. CDR3 bases: TGTGCCAGTAGTAACTACAGGGTTGGCTATCAGCCCCAGCATTTT. This gives the protein CASSNYRVGYQPQHF.